The 18 T cell receptor beta chains listed next were all sequenced from one sample in a study of blood T cell repertoires in COVID-19. Clones were sequenced by immunoSEQ multiplex PCR, and TCRdb holds only the in-frame ones, with some missing. This table has about 250,000 clones, approximately 90% appearing once. Material: peripheral blood. All receptors come from a man aged 25 to 45 with acute or convalescent COVID-19.

The chain has TRBV7-9 and TRBJ2-1; D gene unclear. This CDR3 spans 12 amino acids. Trimming left V 1 base short and J 5 bases short, with 3 bases between. Germline lookup yields CDR1 SEHNR and CDR2 FQNEAQ (reference sequence). The CDR3 sequence: CASSLDNNEQFF. The DNA for the CDR3 is TGTGCCAGCAGCTTAGATAACAATGAGCAGTTCTTC.

The V call is TRBV29-1, the J call TRBJ2-5; tentatively, D is TRBD2 (6 bases). Germline CDR1 and CDR2: SQVTM and ANQGSEA. The length of the CDR3 is 14 residues. V gave up 4 bases and J gave up 2 bases, with 14 bases separating them. CDR3 bases: TGCAGCGTTGGAGTGGGGGGTTCTCAAGAGACCCAGTACTTC. Amino acids: CSVGVGGSQETQYF. The variable domain in full, with the rest retrieved from reference TRBV29-1 and TRBJ2-5, is SAVISQKPSRDICQRGTSLTIQCQVDSQVTMMFWYRQQPGQSLTLIATANQGSEATYESGFVIDKFPISRPNLTFSTLTVSNMSPEDSSIYLCSVGVGGSQETQYFGPGTRLLVL.

V gene TRBV2 combines with J gene TRBJ1-5; 8 nucleotides line up with TRBD1. The germline V gene has CDR1 SNHLY and CDR2 FYNNEI. The junction had 9 bases not matched to a gene; V was cut back by 7 bases and J by 13 bases. CDR3 length equals 12 residues. CDR3 in amino acids: CASMIDRGTQHF. The CDR3 DNA sequence: TGTGCCAGCATGATCGACAGGGGAACGCAGCATTTT.

This sequence joins TRBV5-1 and TRBJ2-1, with 7 bases that match TRBD2. V lost 3 bases and J lost 7; bases outside the gene matches: 7. The CDR3 extends over 14 amino acids. Germline V gives CDR1 SGHRS, CDR2 YFSETQ. The CDR3 DNA sequence: TGCGCCAGCAGCTATGGAGGGCGGGGGAATGAGCAGTTCTTC. It specifies CASSYGGRGNEQFF.

V and J are TRBV3-1 (or the pseudogene TRBV3-2) and TRBJ1-1; D is unclear. V was clipped by 0 bases and J by 7 bases, with 9 bases between them. This CDR3 contains 13 residues. The germline CDR1 and CDR2 sequences are LGHDT and YNNKEL (reference sequence). CDR3 DNA sequence: TGTGCCAGCAGCCAAGATAGAGGCCGTGAAGCTTTCTTT. This codes for CASSQDRGREAFF.

This clone was counted a single time. The V and J genes are TRBV7-9 and TRBJ1-2; no reliable D call. CDR3 length: 10 residues. V was clipped by 8 bases and J by 7 bases, with 8 bases between them. Germline assignment: CDR1 SEHNR and CDR2 FQNEAQ (reference sequence). This CDR3 reads CASGSGGYTF. Written as DNA, the CDR3 is TGTGCCAGCGGTAGCGGTGGCTACACCTTC.

Only one count was recorded for this clone. The chain employs TRBV11-3 and TRBJ2-1, with TRBD2 matching 8 bases. V was pared by 5 bases and J by 2 bases, with 8 bases of the junction left unmatched. This CDR3 comprises 16 residues. Germline lookup yields CDR1 SGHNT and CDR2 YENEEA. CDR3 loop: CASSPRGGIAYNEQFF. CDR3 in DNA: TGTGCCAGCAGCCCACGGGGGGGGATTGCCTACAATGAGCAGTTCTTC. The whole variable domain, filled in from reference TRBV11-3 and TRBJ2-1, reads EAGVVQSPRYKIIEKKQPVAFWCNPISGHNTLYWYLQNLGQGPELLIRYENEEAVDDSQLPKDRFSAERLKGVDSTLKIQPAELGDSAVYLCASSPRGGIAYNEQFFGPGTRLTVL.

In this sample, this clone turned up once. The J gene is TRBJ2-2, the V gene TRBV6-6, with a possible D match to TRBD1 (6 bases). Germline values: CDR1 MNHNY, CDR2 SVGAGI (reference sequence). This CDR3 is 16 amino acids long. V lost 6 bases and J lost 6, with 20 bases in between. In DNA form, the CDR3 reads TGTGCCAGCAGGACCCTCAGTAAACAGGGAGCCGGGGAGCTGTTTTTT. It is translated as CASRTLSKQGAGELFF.

The CDR3 sequence: CACQRGRDHGGYF. The CDR3 bases are TGTGCCTGCCAAAGAGGCCGGGACCATGGGGGCTACTTC. The gene calls are TRBV30 and TRBJ2-5; the D gene is possibly TRBD1 (6 bases). The V end lost 6 bases, the J end lost 14 bases, and 25 bases lay between the germline ends. The CDR3 sequence is 13 residues long. Germline CDR1 is GTSNPN and CDR2 is SVGIG (reference sequence).

V is TRBV30 and J is TRBJ2-3, with D perhaps matching TRBD1 (5 bases). The CDR3 spans 15 residues. CDR1 is GTSNPN and CDR2 is SVGIG in the germline V gene (reference sequence). V lost 0 bases, J lost 2 bases, and 12 bases lay in between. In DNA, the CDR3 is TGTGCCTGGAGTGTTATGGTGGACACCACAGATACGCAGTATTTT. It specifies CAWSVMVDTTDTQYF.

The chain joins TRBV3-1 (or the pseudogene TRBV3-2) to TRBJ1-1; no definite D call. Germline CDR1 and CDR2: LGHDT and YNNKEL (reference sequence). Between the trimmed V and J ends, which lost 1 base and 1 base, there was a span of 7 bases. This CDR3 comprises 14 residues. The CDR3 DNA reads as TGTGCCAGCAGCCAAGCATTCCAGAACACTGAAGCTTTCTTT. This gives the protein CASSQAFQNTEAFF.

The CDR3 DNA reads TGTGCCAGCAGGAGACAGATTAATTCACCCCTCCACTTT. The encoded protein is CASRRQINSPLHF. The rearrangement joins TRBV2 to TRBJ1-6; tentatively, D is TRBD1 (5 bases). This CDR3 spans 13 amino acids. In germline, CDR1 is SNHLY, CDR2 FYNNEI. With 6 bases removed from V and 6 bases from J, the gap between germline ends came to 9 bases.

This chain links TRBV6-1 with TRBJ2-1; 11 bases fit TRBD1. The CDR3 loop spans 16 amino acids. Germline trimming cut 4 bases from V and 0 bases from J; bases unmatched to any gene: 2. Germline values: CDR1 MNHNS, CDR2 SASEGT. CDR3 region: CASSGDRGSSYNEQFF. The CDR3, as DNA: TGTGCCAGCAGTGGGGACAGGGGGAGCTCCTACAATGAGCAGTTCTTC.

The rearrangement links TRBV28 to TRBJ2-1; tentative D call: TRBD2 (5 bases). Germline-derived CDR1 and CDR2 are MDHEN and SYDVKM. The V and J ends lost 4 bases and 0 bases respectively, with 13 bases between them. This CDR3 has 16 residues. CDR3 bases: TGTGCCAGCAGTTCTTTTTTTGCGGGCTCCTACAATGAGCAGTTCTTC. Protein: CASSSFFAGSYNEQFF.

The chain has TRBV5-1 and TRBJ1-2; D is possibly TRBD1 (5 bases). The CDR3 is made up of 14 amino acids. Trimming left V 7 bases short and J 4 bases short, with 17 bases between. The germline CDR1 and CDR2 sequences are SGHRS and YFSETQ. Here the CDR3 reads CASGSGAVSYGYTF. DNA for the CDR3: TGCGCCAGCGGCTCTGGGGCGGTAAGCTATGGCTACACCTTC. Full variable domain (outside the CDR3, taken from reference TRBV5-1 and TRBJ1-2): KAGVTQTPRYLIKTRGQQVTLSCSPISGHRSVSWYQQTPGQGLQFLFEYFSETQRNKGNFPGRFSGRQFSNSRSEMNVSTLELGDSALYLCASGSGAVSYGYTFGSGTRLTVV.

In this sample, this clone turned up once. The chain employs TRBV7-2 and TRBJ2-7, with D perhaps TRBD2 (6 bases). Germline CDR1 reads SGHTA; CDR2 reads FQGNSA. CDR3 size: 12 residues. The ends were cut back, 5 bases at V and 7 bases at J, with 12 bases in the middle. The CDR3 nucleotides read TGTGCCAGCAGCATGGGACTCCAGGAGCAGTACTTC. Translation: CASSMGLQEQYF.

The CDR3 DNA follows: TGTGCAGTCGGGGGCTCTGGAAACACCATATATTTT. Amino acid sequence: CAVGGSGNTIYF. The gene calls are TRBV30 and TRBJ1-3, with a possible D match to TRBD1 (5 bases). CDR1 GTSNPN and CDR2 SVGIG come from the germline V gene (reference sequence). The CDR3 has 12 residues.

The CDR3 DNA is TGTGCCAGCAGACTAGCGGGAGTACGAACCGGGGAGCTGTTTTTT. Its translation: CASRLAGVRTGELFF. This sequence joins TRBV2 and TRBJ2-2; 11 bases are shared with TRBD2. V shed 6 bases and J 5 bases; nucleotides not matched to a gene: 5. The germline CDR1 and CDR2 sequences are SNHLY and FYNNEI. The CDR3 is made up of 15 amino acids.